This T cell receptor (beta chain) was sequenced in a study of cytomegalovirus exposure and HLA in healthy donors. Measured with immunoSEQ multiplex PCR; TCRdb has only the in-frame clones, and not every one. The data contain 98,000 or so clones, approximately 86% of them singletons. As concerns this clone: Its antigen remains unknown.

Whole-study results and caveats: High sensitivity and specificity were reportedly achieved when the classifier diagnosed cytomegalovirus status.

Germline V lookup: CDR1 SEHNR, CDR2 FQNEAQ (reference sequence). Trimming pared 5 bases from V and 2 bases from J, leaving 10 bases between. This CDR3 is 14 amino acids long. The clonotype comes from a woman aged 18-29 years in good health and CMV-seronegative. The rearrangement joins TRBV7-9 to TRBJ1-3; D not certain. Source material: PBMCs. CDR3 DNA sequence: TGTGCCAGCAGCCTGTCAGGCCCTGGAAACACCATATATTTT. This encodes CASSLSGPGNTIYF.